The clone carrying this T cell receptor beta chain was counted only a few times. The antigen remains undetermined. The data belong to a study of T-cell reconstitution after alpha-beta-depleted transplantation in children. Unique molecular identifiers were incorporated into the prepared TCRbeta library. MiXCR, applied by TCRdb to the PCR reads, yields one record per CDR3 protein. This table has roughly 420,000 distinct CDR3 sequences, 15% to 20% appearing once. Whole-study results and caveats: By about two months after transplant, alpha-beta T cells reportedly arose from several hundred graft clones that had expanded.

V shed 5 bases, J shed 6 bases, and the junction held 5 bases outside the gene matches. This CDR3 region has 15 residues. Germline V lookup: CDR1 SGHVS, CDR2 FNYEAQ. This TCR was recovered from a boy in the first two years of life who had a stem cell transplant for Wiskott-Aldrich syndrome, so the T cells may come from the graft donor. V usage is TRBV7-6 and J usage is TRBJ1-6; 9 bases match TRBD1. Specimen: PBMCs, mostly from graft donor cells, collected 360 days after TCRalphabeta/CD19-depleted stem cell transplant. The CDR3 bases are TGTGCCAGCAGCCGTACGACAGGGGGTAATTCACCCCTCCACTTT. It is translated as CASSRTTGGNSPLHF.